This passage covers 29 T cell receptor beta chains from one sample sequenced in a study of T cells after yellow fever vaccination. TCRdb redid the calling of the 5' RACE reads with MiXCR, one entry per CDR3 protein. The sample includes around 330,000 distinct CDR3 sequences, around 3.6% of them seen just once. Source: PBMCs, taken on the day of the yellow fever booster vaccination. Receptor source: a man aged 18 to 29 who received the YFV17D yellow fever vaccine.

Only a few counts were recorded for this clonotype. The V call is TRBV5-5, the J call TRBJ2-3; D is undetermined. Per germline, CDR1 SGHKS and CDR2 YYEKEE (reference sequence). The ends were cut back, 4 bases at V and 5 bases at J, with 17 bases in the middle. CDR3 length: 15 residues. This CDR3 reads CASSRDGLRRDTQYF. The CDR3 coding sequence is TGTGCCAGCAGCCGAGACGGGCTCCGCAGAGATACGCAGTATTTT.

This clonotype has more than one count but fewer than ten. The V and J genes are TRBV12-3 or TRBV12-4 and TRBJ2-1; 11 bases are a match to TRBD2. CDR3 length equals 16 residues. The V segment lost 5 bases and the J segment 9 bases; nucleotides outside the gene matches: 12. This CDR3 reads CASSPRGSGGAIEQFF. The CDR3 DNA is TGTGCCAGCAGTCCGCGGGGTAGCGGGGGGGCAATTGAGCAGTTCTTC.

This clonotype has ten or more counts. The chain recombines TRBV5-1 with TRBJ2-5; 11 bases fit TRBD2. Trimming cost V 5 bases and J 4 bases; bases outside gene matches: 10. Germline-derived CDR1 and CDR2 are SGHRS and YFSETQ. The CDR3 loop spans 16 amino acids. CDR3 DNA: TGCGCCAGCAGGGGGACTAGCGGTTCCGTGAGAGAGACCCAGTACTTC. Translating it yields CASRGTSGSVRETQYF. The variable domain in full, completed from reference TRBV5-1 and TRBJ2-5, reads KAGVTQTPRYLIKTRGQQVTLSCSPISGHRSVSWYQQTPGQGLQFLFEYFSETQRNKGNFPGRFSGRQFSNSRSEMNVSTLELGDSALYLCASRGTSGSVRETQYFGPGTRLLVL.

This clonotype was recorded many times. The rearrangement links TRBV9 to TRBJ2-3, with 10 positions matching TRBD2. The CDR3 covers 18 residues. Trimming at V came to 1 base and at J to 4 bases, leaving 12 bases not matched to a gene. The germline gives CDR1 SGDLS, CDR2 YYNGEE. CDR3 loop: CASSVSLAGAPPADTQYF. As DNA, the CDR3 is TGTGCCAGCAGCGTAAGCCTAGCGGGGGCCCCGCCCGCAGATACGCAGTATTTT.

In its sample, this clonotype was seen many times. This chain joins TRBV6-6 and TRBJ2-1; tentatively, D is TRBD2 (6 bases). V lost 4 bases and J 9 bases, leaving 19 bases between the germline ends. Per the germline V gene, CDR1 is MNHNY and CDR2 is SVGAGI (reference sequence). The CDR3 is 15 residues long. CDR3 loop: CASSFLRGKAGEQFF. CDR3 coding DNA: TGTGCCAGCAGTTTCCTGAGAGGAAAAGCGGGTGAGCAGTTCTTC.

The V call is TRBV2, the J call TRBJ2-7, with D perhaps TRBD1 or TRBD2 (5 bases each). V lost 7 bases and J 7 bases, leaving 11 bases between the germline ends. Germline V lookup: CDR1 SNHLY, CDR2 FYNNEI. This CDR3 contains 11 residues. The CDR3 region is CASNPWGEQYF. Here the CDR3 DNA reads TGTGCCAGCAACCCCTGGGGGGAGCAGTACTTC.

This clonotype was counted a few times. The rearrangement uses TRBV4-3 and TRBJ2-3, with D unresolved. The germline V gene has CDR1 LGHNA and CDR2 YSLEER. The CDR3 is made up of 15 amino acids. V lost 0 bases and J 2 bases, leaving 9 bases between the germline ends. CDR3 loop: CASSQDNSYTDTQYF. The DNA for the CDR3 is TGCGCCAGCAGCCAAGATAACAGCTACACAGATACGCAGTATTTT.

This clonotype occurred a few times. The junction does not match germline at one end; this may be a read error. The CDR3 is CASNEQGADGTQYF. For the CDR3, the DNA is TGTGCCAGCAATGAACAGGGGGCCGATGGGACCCAGTACTTC. V gene TRBV2 combines with J gene TRBJ2-5; TRBD1 matches 9 bases. CDR3 size: 14 residues. Germline V gene sequence: CDR1 SNHLY, CDR2 FYNNEI.

This clonotype was found a few times. The rearrangement links TRBV5-5 to TRBJ2-3; tentative D call: TRBD1 (6 bases). Deletions cut 1 base from V and 0 bases from J, with 9 bases between. There are 15 residues in the CDR3. Looked up from germline, CDR1 is SGHKS and CDR2 is YYEKEE (reference sequence). The CDR3 is CASSLSGVSTDTQYF. The DNA for the CDR3 is TGTGCCAGCAGCTTGTCAGGGGTTAGCACAGATACGCAGTATTTT. The complete variable domain, with remaining parts taken from reference TRBV5-5 and TRBJ2-3, reads DAGVTQSPTHLIKTRGQQVTLRCSPISGHKSVSWYQQVLGQGPQFIFQYYEKEERGRGNFPDRFSARQFPNYSSELNVNALLLGDSALYLCASSLSGVSTDTQYFGPGTRLTVL.

This clonotype has only a few counts. This chain joins TRBV7-3 and TRBJ2-1; 11 positions agree with TRBD1. CDR3 size: 18 residues. V lost 0 bases and J lost 4; bases outside the gene matches: 8. The germline V gene has CDR1 SGHTA and CDR2 FQGTGA. CDR3: CASSLTIRTGGAYNEQFF. The CDR3 DNA sequence: TGTGCCAGCAGCTTAACTATAAGGACAGGGGGCGCTTACAATGAGCAGTTCTTC. The entire variable domain, with the rest obtained from reference TRBV7-3 and TRBJ2-1, is as follows: GAGVSQTPSNKVTEKGKYVELRCDPISGHTALYWYRQSLGQGPEFLIYFQGTGAADDSGLPNDRFFAVRPEGSVSTLKIQRTERGDSAVYLCASSLTIRTGGAYNEQFFGPGTRLTVL.

This chain joins TRBV7-2 and TRBJ2-7; 9 bases are shared with TRBD2. Looked up from germline, CDR1 is SGHTA and CDR2 is FQGNSA. With V trimmed by 5 bases and J by 1 base, 6 bases remained unmatched. The CDR3 consists of 15 residues. The CDR3 sequence is CASSLSSGVSYEQYV. In nucleotides, the CDR3 is TGTGCCAGCAGCCTCTCTAGCGGGGTTTCCTACGAGCAGTACGTC.

The chain combines TRBV5-1 with TRBJ1-4; D is unclear. The CDR3 is 15 amino acids. Germline values: CDR1 SGHRS, CDR2 YFSETQ. The ends were cut back, 3 bases at V and 6 bases at J, with 15 bases in the middle. CDR3 nucleotides: TGCGCCAGCAGCTCGCTACCCAAACCGGATGAAAAACTGTTTTTT. Residues: CASSSLPKPDEKLFF. Full variable domain (missing parts from reference TRBV5-1 and TRBJ1-4): KAGVTQTPRYLIKTRGQQVTLSCSPISGHRSVSWYQQTPGQGLQFLFEYFSETQRNKGNFPGRFSGRQFSNSRSEMNVSTLELGDSALYLCASSSLPKPDEKLFFGSGTQLSVL.

In this sample, this clonotype turned up a few times. The V and J genes are TRBV4-1 and TRBJ1-5; 11 nucleotides line up with TRBD1. Germline assignment: CDR1 MGHRA and CDR2 YSYEKL. V lost 0 bases to trimming and J lost 11 bases; unmatched junction nucleotides: 9. This CDR3 comprises 16 residues. Here the CDR3 reads CASSQDRTGGPLTQHF. For the CDR3, the DNA is TGCGCCAGCAGCCAAGACCGGACAGGGGGCCCGTTGACCCAGCATTTT.

This clonotype was seen more than once but under ten times. The chain has TRBV19 and TRBJ2-3; D gene ambiguous. V lost 6 bases, J lost 1 base, and 14 bases lay in between. The CDR3 consists of 15 residues. Germline V gene data show CDR1 as LNHDA and CDR2 as SQIVND (reference sequence). The CDR3 here is CASRESVGRTDTQYF. CDR3 in DNA: TGTGCCAGTAGGGAAAGTGTCGGTCGCACAGATACGCAGTATTTT.

Many counts were recorded for this clonotype. The chain joins TRBV5-1 to TRBJ2-4; D perhaps matches TRBD1 (6 bases). V shed 7 bases and J shed 5 bases, with 16 bases lying between them. The CDR3 covers 14 residues. Germline V gene lookup returns CDR1 SGHRS and CDR2 YFSETQ. Here the CDR3 reads CASGLQGKENIQYF. The CDR3 coding sequence is TGCGCCAGCGGGTTACAGGGAAAGGAAAACATTCAGTACTTC. Full variable domain (rest looked up from reference TRBV5-1 and TRBJ2-4): KAGVTQTPRYLIKTRGQQVTLSCSPISGHRSVSWYQQTPGQGLQFLFEYFSETQRNKGNFPGRFSGRQFSNSRSEMNVSTLELGDSALYLCASGLQGKENIQYFGAGTRLSVL.

This clonotype showed up just a few times. This chain links TRBV7-2 with TRBJ2-7; maybe TRBD2 (5 bases). V lost 1 base and J 3 bases, leaving 10 bases between the germline ends. Germline CDR1 and CDR2: SGHTA and FQGNSA. This CDR3 has 14 residues. In DNA, the CDR3 is TGTGCCAGCAGCTTAGACAGCGGCTACTACGAGCAGTACTTC. This translates into CASSLDSGYYEQYF.

This clonotype was seen more than once but under ten times. The rearrangement joins TRBV29-1 to TRBJ1-2; 8 bases line up with TRBD1. The CDR3 spans 15 residues. CDR1 and CDR2 (germline): SQVTM, ANQGSEA. After removal of 0 bases from V and 1 base from J, the junction contained 4 bases not matched to a gene. In nucleotides, the CDR3 is TGCAGCGTTGAAGAGAACAGGGGGAATAACTATGGCTACACCTTC. Translation gives CSVEENRGNNYGYTF.

This clonotype was counted ten times or more. The CDR3 DNA reads TGTGCCAGCAGCTTGTCAGGGGGCGGCTACACCTTC. It yields the protein CASSLSGGGYTF. V and J are TRBV5-5 and TRBJ1-2; 8 bases are shared with TRBD1. Germline loops: CDR1 SGHKS, CDR2 YYEKEE (reference sequence). The CDR3 totals 12 residues. V was clipped by 1 base and J by 8 bases; unmatched bases: 1.

This sequence joins TRBV5-1 and TRBJ1-2; TRBD1 matches at 9 bases. V shed 5 bases, J shed 1 base, and the junction held 9 bases outside the gene matches. Germline V CDR1 and CDR2: SGHRS, YFSETQ. The CDR3 is 16 amino acids. In nucleotides, the CDR3 is TGCGCCAGCAGGGACAGGGGCCCGCCAAGTAACTATGGCTACACCTTC. Translating gives CASRDRGPPSNYGYTF.

The sample holds many counts of this clonotype. The chain joins TRBV5-6 to TRBJ1-2, with 9 nucleotides matching TRBD1. The J segment lost 7 bases and the V segment lost 4 bases, leaving 8 bases of the junction unmatched. The CDR3 spans 14 residues. The V gene's germline CDR1 is SGHDT and CDR2 YYEEEE. CDR3 region: CASSGYYRGPGYTF. The CDR3 DNA sequence: TGTGCCAGCAGCGGATACTACAGGGGGCCTGGCTACACCTTC.

This clonotype was counted between two and nine times. The chain joins TRBV5-4 to TRBJ2-7, with 7 bases identical to TRBD1. The CDR3 is made up of 14 amino acids. V shed 4 bases and J 0 bases; nucleotides not matched to a gene: 4. Germline CDR1 is SGHNT and CDR2 is YYREEE (reference sequence). The CDR3 protein is CASSTDRTSYEQYF. CDR3 DNA sequence: TGTGCCAGCAGCACGGACAGGACCTCCTACGAGCAGTACTTC.

This clonotype was counted many times. V is TRBV20-1 and J is TRBJ1-1, with D possibly being TRBD1 (5 bases). The CDR3 is made up of 12 amino acids. Trimming removed 4 bases from V and 3 bases from J, with 9 bases in between. Germline V gene sequence: CDR1 DFQATT, CDR2 SNEGSKA (reference sequence). The CDR3 sequence is CSATGVYTEAFF. CDR3 DNA sequence: TGCAGTGCTACGGGGGTCTACACTGAAGCTTTCTTT.

This clonotype was observed many times. The V call is TRBV5-1, the J call TRBJ2-7, with 7 positions matching TRBD1. J was trimmed by 1 base and V by 4 bases; bases with no gene match: 8. This CDR3 spans 15 amino acids. Germline V CDR1 and CDR2: SGHRS, YFSETQ. CDR3: CASSPFRDRSYEQYF. In DNA form, the CDR3 reads TGCGCCAGCAGCCCCTTCCGGGACAGATCCTACGAGCAGTACTTC. Based on the CDR3 plus reference TRBV5-1 and TRBJ2-7, the full variable domain is KAGVTQTPRYLIKTRGQQVTLSCSPISGHRSVSWYQQTPGQGLQFLFEYFSETQRNKGNFPGRFSGRQFSNSRSEMNVSTLELGDSALYLCASSPFRDRSYEQYFGPGTRLTVT.

This clonotype has only a few counts. The chain links TRBV4-1 to TRBJ1-2; 8 bases line up with TRBD1. Looked up from germline, CDR1 is MGHRA and CDR2 is YSYEKL. The CDR3 extends over 17 amino acids. The J segment lost 4 bases and the V segment lost 0 bases, leaving 10 bases of the junction unmatched. This chain's CDR3 is CASSQDVAGGSSYGYTF. CDR3 nucleotide sequence: TGCGCCAGCAGCCAAGATGTGGCAGGGGGCTCCTCCTATGGCTACACCTTC.

This clonotype was found a few times. The chain employs TRBV10-1 and TRBJ2-1; D may be TRBD1 (6 bases). Germline CDR1 reads WNHNN; CDR2 reads SYGVQD (reference sequence). The CDR3 extends over 16 amino acids. V lost 6 bases and J 0 bases, leaving 15 bases between the germline ends. The DNA for the CDR3 is TGCGCCAGCAGCCCCCTGCTAGGGGGCTCCTACAATGAGCAGTTCTTC. This sequence encodes CASSPLLGGSYNEQFF.

CDR3 in amino acids: CASSLFRGTDGYTF. CDR3 coding DNA: TGTGCCAGCAGCTTATTCAGGGGAACGGATGGCTACACCTTC. This chain joins TRBV7-2 and TRBJ1-2; TRBD1 might be the D (6 bases). This CDR3 region has 14 residues. V was trimmed by 2 bases and J by 6 bases, leaving 13 bases between them. Germline V gives CDR1 SGHTA, CDR2 FQGNSA. Complete variable domain (other parts from reference TRBV7-2 and TRBJ1-2): GAGVSQSPSNKVTEKGKDVELRCDPISGHTALYWYRQSLGQGLEFLIYFQGNSAPDKSGLPSDRFSAERTGGSVSTLTIQRTQQEDSAVYLCASSLFRGTDGYTFGSGTRLTVV.

This clonotype was seen ten or more times. The chain couples TRBV12-3 or TRBV12-4 to TRBJ1-4; 8 bases are shared with TRBD1. This CDR3 region has 15 residues. Losses at the gene ends were 6 bases for V and 4 bases for J; bases not matched to a gene: 7. CDR3 nucleotides: TGTGCCAGCAGCAGGACAGGGCTGGATAATGAAAAACTGTTTTTT. Translating it yields CASSRTGLDNEKLFF.

Many counts were recorded for this clonotype. The J gene is TRBJ2-4, the V gene TRBV4-3, with 11 bases identical to TRBD1. The CDR3 totals 18 residues. J gave up 2 bases and V 1 base, and 7 bases lay outside the gene matches. Germline V gene data show CDR1 as LGHNA and CDR2 as YSLEER. CDR3 nucleotides: TGCGCCAGCAGCCAAGCCCGGACAGGGGGCTGGTCCAAAAACATTCAGTACTTC. This codes for CASSQARTGGWSKNIQYF.

This sequence joins TRBV5-1 and TRBJ2-7; 8 bases fit TRBD1. With V trimmed by 0 bases and J by 5 bases, 7 bases remained unmatched. CDR1 is SGHRS, CDR2 YFSETQ, per germline. The CDR3 has 15 amino acids. DNA for the CDR3: TGCGCCAGCAGCTTGGGTCAGGGGGCTATCAACGAGCAGTACGTC. This codes for CASSLGQGAINEQYV.